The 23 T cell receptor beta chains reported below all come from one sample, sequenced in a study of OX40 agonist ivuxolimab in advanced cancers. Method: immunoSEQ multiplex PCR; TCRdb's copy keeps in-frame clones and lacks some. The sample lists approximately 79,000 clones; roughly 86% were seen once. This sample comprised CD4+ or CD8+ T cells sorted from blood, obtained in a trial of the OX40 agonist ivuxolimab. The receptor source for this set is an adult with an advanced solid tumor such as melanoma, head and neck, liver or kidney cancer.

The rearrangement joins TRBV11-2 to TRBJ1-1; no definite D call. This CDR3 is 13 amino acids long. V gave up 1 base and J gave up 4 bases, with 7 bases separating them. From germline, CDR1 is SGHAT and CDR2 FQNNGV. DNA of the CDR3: TGTGCCAGCAGCTTAGTAACGAGCACTGAAGCTTTCTTT. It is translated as CASSLVTSTEAFF.

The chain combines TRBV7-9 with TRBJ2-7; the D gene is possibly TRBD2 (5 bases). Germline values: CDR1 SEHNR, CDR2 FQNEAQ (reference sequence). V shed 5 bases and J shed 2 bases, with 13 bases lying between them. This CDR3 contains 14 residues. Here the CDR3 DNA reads TGTGCCAGCAGCGGAGACACGCGGGCCTACGAGCAGTACTTC. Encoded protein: CASSGDTRAYEQYF.

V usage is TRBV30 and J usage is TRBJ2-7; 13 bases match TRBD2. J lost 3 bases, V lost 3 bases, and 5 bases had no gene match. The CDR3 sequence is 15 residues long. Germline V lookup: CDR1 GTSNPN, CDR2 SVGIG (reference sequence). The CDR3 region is CAWSPGLAGHYEQYF. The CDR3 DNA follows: TGTGCCTGGAGCCCGGGACTAGCGGGACACTACGAGCAGTACTTC.

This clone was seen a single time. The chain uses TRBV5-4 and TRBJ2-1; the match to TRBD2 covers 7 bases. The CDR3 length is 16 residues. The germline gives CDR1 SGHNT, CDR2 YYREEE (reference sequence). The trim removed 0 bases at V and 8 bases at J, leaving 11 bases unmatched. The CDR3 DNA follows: TGTGCCAGCAGCTTGGGGGGAGGGAGGGCCAAGGATGAGCAGTTCTTC. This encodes CASSLGGGRAKDEQFF.

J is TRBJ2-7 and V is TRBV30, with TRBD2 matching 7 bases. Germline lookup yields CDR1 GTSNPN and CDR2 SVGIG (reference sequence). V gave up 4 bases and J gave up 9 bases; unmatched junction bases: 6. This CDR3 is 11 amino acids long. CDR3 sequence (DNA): TGTGCCTGGACGATGGGAGGGAGGCAGTACTTC. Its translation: CAWTMGGRQYF.

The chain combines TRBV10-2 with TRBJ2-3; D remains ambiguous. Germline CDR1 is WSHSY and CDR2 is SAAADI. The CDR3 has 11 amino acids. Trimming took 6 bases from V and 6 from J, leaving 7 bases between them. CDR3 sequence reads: CASSSGDTQYF. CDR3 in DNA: TGCGCCAGCAGCTCTGGGGATACGCAGTATTTT.

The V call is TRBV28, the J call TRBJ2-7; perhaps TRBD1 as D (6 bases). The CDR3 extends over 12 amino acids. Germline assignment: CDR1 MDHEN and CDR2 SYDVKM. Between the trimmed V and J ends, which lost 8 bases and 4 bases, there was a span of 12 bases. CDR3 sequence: CASEGGTYEQYF. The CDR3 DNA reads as TGTGCCAGCGAAGGGGGAACTTACGAGCAGTACTTC.

CDR3 region: CASGELFAGVLSEQYF. In DNA, the CDR3 is TGTGCCAGCGGAGAGCTATTCGCGGGAGTCCTGAGTGAGCAGTACTTC. The chain is built from TRBV7-3 and TRBJ2-7; 7 bases agree with TRBD2. The CDR3 runs 16 residues. CDR1 and CDR2 (germline): SGHTA, FQGTGA. Trimming took 8 bases from V and 7 from J; bases not matched to a gene: 20.

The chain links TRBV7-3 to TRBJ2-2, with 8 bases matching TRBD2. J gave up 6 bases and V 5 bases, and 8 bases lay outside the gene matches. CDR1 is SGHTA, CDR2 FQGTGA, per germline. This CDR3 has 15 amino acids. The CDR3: CASSVAGSYSGELFF. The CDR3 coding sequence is TGTGCCAGCAGCGTAGCGGGATCTTATTCCGGGGAGCTGTTTTTT.

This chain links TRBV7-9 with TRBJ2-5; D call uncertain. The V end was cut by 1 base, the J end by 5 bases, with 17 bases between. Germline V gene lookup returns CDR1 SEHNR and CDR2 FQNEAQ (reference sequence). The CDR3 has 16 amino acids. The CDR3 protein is CASSLVVLGIWETQYF. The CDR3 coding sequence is TGTGCCAGCAGCTTAGTCGTTCTGGGAATTTGGGAGACCCAGTACTTC. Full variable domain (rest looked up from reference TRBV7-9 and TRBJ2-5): DTGVSQNPRHKITKRGQNVTFRCDPISEHNRLYWYRQTLGQGPEFLTYFQNEAQLEKSRLLSDRFSAERPKGSFSTLEIQRTEQGDSAMYLCASSLVVLGIWETQYFGPGTRLLVL.

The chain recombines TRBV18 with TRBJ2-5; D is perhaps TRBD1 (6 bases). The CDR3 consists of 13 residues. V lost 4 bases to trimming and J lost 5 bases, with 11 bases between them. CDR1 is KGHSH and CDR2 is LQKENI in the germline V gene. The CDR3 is CASSLRQAETQYF. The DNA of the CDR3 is TGTGCCAGCTCACTCCGACAGGCTGAGACCCAGTACTTC.

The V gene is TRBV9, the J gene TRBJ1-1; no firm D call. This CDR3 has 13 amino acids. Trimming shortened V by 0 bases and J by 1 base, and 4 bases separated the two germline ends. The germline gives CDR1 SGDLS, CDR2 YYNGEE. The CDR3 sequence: CASSVGWNTEAFF. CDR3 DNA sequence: TGTGCCAGCAGCGTAGGATGGAACACTGAAGCTTTCTTT.

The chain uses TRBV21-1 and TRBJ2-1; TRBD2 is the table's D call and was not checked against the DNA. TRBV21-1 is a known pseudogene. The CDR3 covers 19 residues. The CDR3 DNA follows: TGTGCCAGCAGCAAGGGGAATAGACTAGCGGGACACCCTTACAATGAGCAGTTCTTC. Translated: CASSKGNRLAGHPYNEQFF.

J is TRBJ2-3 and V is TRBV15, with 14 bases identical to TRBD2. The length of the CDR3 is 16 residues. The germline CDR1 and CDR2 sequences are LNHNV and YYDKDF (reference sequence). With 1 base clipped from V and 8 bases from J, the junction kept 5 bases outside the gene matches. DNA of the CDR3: TGTGCCACCAGCAGAGGACTAGCGGGGGGGTTTGTTACGCAGTATTTT. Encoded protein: CATSRGLAGGFVTQYF.

The CDR3 spells CASSQESFSGANVLTF. The CDR3 DNA reads TGCGCCAGCAGCCAAGAGAGTTTTTCTGGGGCCAACGTCCTGACTTTC. The gene calls are TRBV4-3 and TRBJ2-6; D call uncertain. The CDR3 sequence is 16 residues long. The V end was cut by 0 bases, the J end by 1 base, with 7 bases between. Germline V gives CDR1 LGHNA, CDR2 YSLEER.

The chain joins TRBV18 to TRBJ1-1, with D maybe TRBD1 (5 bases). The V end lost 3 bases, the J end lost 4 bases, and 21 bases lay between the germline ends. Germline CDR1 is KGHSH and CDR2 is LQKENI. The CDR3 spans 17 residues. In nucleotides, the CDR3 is TGTGCCAGCTCACCCCGGGGGTCGGCAGGGTTGGGCACTGAAGCTTTCTTT. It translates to CASSPRGSAGLGTEAFF.

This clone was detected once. The DNA of the CDR3 is TGCAGCGGGGGGGCACAGCAGGGGGGCGGCGAGCAGTACTTC. It translates to CSGGAQQGGGEQYF. V and J are TRBV29-1 and TRBJ2-7, with a weak D call TRBD1 (7 bases). CDR3 length equals 14 residues. Germline values: CDR1 SQVTM, CDR2 ANQGSEA. V was clipped by 7 bases and J by 6 bases, with 22 bases between them.

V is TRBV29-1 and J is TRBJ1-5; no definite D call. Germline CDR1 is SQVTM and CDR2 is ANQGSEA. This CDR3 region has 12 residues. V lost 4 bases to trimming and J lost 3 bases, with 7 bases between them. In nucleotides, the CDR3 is TGCAGCGTTGCGTTGGCCAATCAGCCCCAGCATTTT. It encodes CSVALANQPQHF.

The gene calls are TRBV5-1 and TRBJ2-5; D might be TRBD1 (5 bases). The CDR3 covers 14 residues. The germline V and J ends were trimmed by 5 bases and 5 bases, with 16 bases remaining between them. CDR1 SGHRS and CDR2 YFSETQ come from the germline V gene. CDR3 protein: CASRLGVSEETQYF. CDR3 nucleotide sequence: TGCGCCAGCAGGTTAGGGGTGTCGGAGGAGACCCAGTACTTC.

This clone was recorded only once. CDR3 nucleotide sequence: TGCGCCAGCAGCCAATTAGGGACTCGCAATCAGCCCCAGCATTTT. As protein: CASSQLGTRNQPQHF. The chain employs TRBV4-1 and TRBJ1-5, with a weak D call TRBD1 (5 bases). CDR1 and CDR2 from the germline V gene are MGHRA and YSYEKL. CDR3 length equals 15 residues. The V and J ends lost 2 bases and 2 bases respectively, with 10 bases between them.

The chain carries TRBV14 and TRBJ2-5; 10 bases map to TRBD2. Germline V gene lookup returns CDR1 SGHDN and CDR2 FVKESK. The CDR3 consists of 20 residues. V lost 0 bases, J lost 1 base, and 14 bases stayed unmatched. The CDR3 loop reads CASSQDQGTSDYYRQETQYF. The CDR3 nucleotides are TGTGCCAGCAGCCAAGATCAGGGGACTAGCGATTACTACCGCCAAGAGACCCAGTACTTC.

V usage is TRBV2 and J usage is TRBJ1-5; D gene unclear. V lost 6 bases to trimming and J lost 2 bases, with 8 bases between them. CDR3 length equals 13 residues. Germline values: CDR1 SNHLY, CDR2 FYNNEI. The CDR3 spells CASRWQGNQPQHF. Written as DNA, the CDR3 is TGTGCCAGCAGGTGGCAGGGCAATCAGCCCCAGCATTTT.

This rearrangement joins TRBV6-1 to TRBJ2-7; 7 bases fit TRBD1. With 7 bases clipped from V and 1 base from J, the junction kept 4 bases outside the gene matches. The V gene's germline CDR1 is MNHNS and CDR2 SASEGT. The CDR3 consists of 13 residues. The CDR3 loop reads CASIMGQSYEQYF. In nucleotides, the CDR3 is TGTGCCAGCATTATGGGACAGTCCTACGAGCAGTACTTC.